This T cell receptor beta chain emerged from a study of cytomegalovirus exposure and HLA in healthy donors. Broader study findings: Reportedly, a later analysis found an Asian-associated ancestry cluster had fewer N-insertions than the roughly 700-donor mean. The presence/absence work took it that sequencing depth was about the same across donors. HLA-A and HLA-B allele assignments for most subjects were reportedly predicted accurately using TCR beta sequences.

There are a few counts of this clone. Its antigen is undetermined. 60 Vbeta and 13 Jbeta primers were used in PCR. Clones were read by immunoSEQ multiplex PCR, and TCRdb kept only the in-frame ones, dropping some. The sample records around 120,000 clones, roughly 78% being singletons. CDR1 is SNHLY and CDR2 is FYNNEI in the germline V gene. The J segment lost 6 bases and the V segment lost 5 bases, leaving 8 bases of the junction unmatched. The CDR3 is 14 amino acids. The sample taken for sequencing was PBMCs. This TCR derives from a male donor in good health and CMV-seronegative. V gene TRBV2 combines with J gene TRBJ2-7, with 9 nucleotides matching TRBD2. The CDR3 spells CASSSRTSVVEQYF. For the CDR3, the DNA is TGTGCCAGCAGTTCCCGGACTAGCGTCGTCGAGCAGTACTTC.